This entry features one T cell receptor beta chain sequence. Its antigen remains unknown. These data come from a study of response to subunit inactivated influenza vaccine. TCRdb passed the RT-PCR reads through MiXCR, listing each CDR3 protein once. The sample has about 540,000 distinct CDR3 sequences, around 25% seen once. Study-wide findings and caveats: Every seasonal influenza vaccination brings in few new T cells, the authors suggested.

The CDR3 runs 18 residues. The germline CDR1 and CDR2 sequences are SGHRS and YFSETQ. J lost 2 bases, V lost 2 bases, and 12 bases had no gene match. These sequences were also reported in another study, on T cells expressing NK-cell markers. This second study says: The authors generated TCR beta cDNA through 5'RACE template switching with UMIs. Among eight sequenced donors, seven carried HCMV seropositivity while one was seronegative. The CD3+CD56-NKG2C+ fraction of a few donors was also led by these clonotypes.

The TCR was taken from a man aged 45-65 years who received an inactivated influenza vaccine. The gene calls are TRBV5-1 and TRBJ2-7, with 11 nucleotides matching TRBD2. The sequences come from CD4+ T cells sorted from PBMCs, collected about 13 days after vaccination. The CDR3 DNA follows: TGCGCCAGCAGCTTACTAGCGGGAGCCCTATCGGGGCCCTACGAGCAGTACTTC. Translation: CASSLLAGALSGPYEQYF.